Listed here are 9 T cell receptor beta chains from one sample, sequenced in a study of blood T cell repertoires in COVID-19. Some clones are missing from TCRdb's copy, which holds only in-frame ones; the method was immunoSEQ multiplex PCR. The table includes fewer than 350,000 clones, roughly 89% detected once. What was sequenced was PBMCs or T cells enriched from blood (not recorded which). The origin of the receptors is a woman between 40 and 55 years old who had recovered from COVID-19.

CDR3 in DNA: TGTGCCAGGCATTTTGGGGGCAAGTATCAGCCCCAGCATTTT. It is translated as CARHFGGKYQPQHF. The genes are TRBV3-1 (or the pseudogene TRBV3-2) and TRBJ1-5; D possibly corresponds to TRBD1 (6 bases). Germline V gene data show CDR1 as LGHDT and CDR2 as YNNKEL (reference sequence). Deletions cut 9 bases from V and 5 bases from J, with 17 bases between. The CDR3 spans 14 residues.

The V call is TRBV9, the J call TRBJ1-1, with a weak D call TRBD1 (5 bases). Trimming stripped 3 bases from V and 2 bases from J, with 8 bases between. CDR1 is SGDLS and CDR2 is YYNGEE in the germline V gene. This CDR3 spans 13 amino acids. The CDR3 loop reads CASSATVNTEAFF. The CDR3 DNA reads TGTGCCAGCAGCGCGACAGTTAACACTGAAGCTTTCTTT.

This clone was seen once. The chain combines TRBV7-2 with TRBJ1-2; D remains unclear. Per the germline V gene, CDR1 is SGHTA and CDR2 is FQGNSA. The CDR3 sequence is 14 residues long. V lost 2 bases and J lost 7, with 14 bases in between. The CDR3 bases are TGTGCCAGCAGCTTATCCCAACATATCGCTGGCTACACCTTC. It codes for CASSLSQHIAGYTF.

The V and J genes are TRBV19 and TRBJ1-5, with TRBD1 matching over 7 bases. Looked up from germline, CDR1 is LNHDA and CDR2 is SQIVND (reference sequence). V was pared by 7 bases and J by 2 bases, with 2 bases of the junction left unmatched. This CDR3 is 13 amino acids long. The CDR3 sequence: CASNDRGNQPQHF. DNA of the CDR3: TGTGCCAGTAACGACAGGGGCAATCAGCCCCAGCATTTT.

CDR3 region: CASSQTGLSPLHF. DNA of the CDR3: TGTGCCAGCAGCCAAACAGGGCTTTCACCCCTCCACTTT. The rearrangement uses TRBV7-2 and TRBJ1-6; a weak D match, TRBD1 (6 bases). CDR3 length: 13 amino acids. V was trimmed by 5 bases and J by 9 bases, leaving 11 bases between them. Germline V gives CDR1 SGHTA, CDR2 FQGNSA.

The chain uses TRBV7-2 and TRBJ2-3; maybe TRBD1 (6 bases). The germline V gene has CDR1 SGHTA and CDR2 FQGNSA. The CDR3 runs 15 residues. Trimming pared 3 bases from V and 1 base from J, leaving 11 bases between. The CDR3 DNA follows: TGTGCCAGCAGCTTCCAGGGGTATGGCACAGATACGCAGTATTTT. This encodes CASSFQGYGTDTQYF.

The chain has TRBV7-2 and TRBJ2-2, with a possible D match to TRBD2 (5 bases). V gave up 5 bases and J gave up 0 bases, with 16 bases separating them. CDR3 length equals 17 residues. CDR1 is SGHTA, CDR2 FQGNSA, per germline. The CDR3 loop reads CASSRTVALANTGELFF. CDR3 DNA: TGTGCCAGCAGCCGGACTGTTGCCCTGGCGAACACCGGGGAGCTGTTTTTT.

This clone was counted once. The chain carries TRBV3-1 (or the pseudogene TRBV3-2) and TRBJ2-2; TRBD1 agrees at 12 bases. V dropped 3 bases and J dropped 5; count of bases not matched to a gene: 4. The V gene's germline CDR1 is LGHDT and CDR2 YNNKEL (reference sequence). The CDR3 covers 16 residues. CDR3 in amino acids: CASSHRDRGRTGELFF. As DNA, the CDR3 is TGTGCCAGCAGCCACCGGGACAGGGGGCGAACCGGGGAGCTGTTTTTT.

The rearrangement uses TRBV18 and TRBJ1-4, with 7 bases lining up with TRBD1. Losses at the gene ends were 8 bases for V and 6 bases for J; bases not matched to a gene: 15. This CDR3 contains 16 residues. Germline V gene lookup returns CDR1 KGHSH and CDR2 LQKENI. As DNA, the CDR3 is TGTGCCAGCACGCCCGGACAGGTCGGGAATGATGAAAAACTGTTTTTT. Its protein product is CASTPGQVGNDEKLFF. Complete variable domain (other parts from reference TRBV18 and TRBJ1-4): NAGVMQNPRHLVRRRGQEARLRCSPMKGHSHVYWYRQLPEEGLKFMVYLQKENIIDESGMPKERFSAEFPKEGPSILRIQQVVRGDSAAYFCASTPGQVGNDEKLFFGSGTQLSVL.